This record looks at one TCR beta chain sequence and its context. As handled by the study authors: Amplification of reference gene primers was used by the study to estimate nucleated cell counts. Assay: immunoSEQ multiplex PCR; the TCRdb copy retains only in-frame clones and omits some. The V and J calls and clone size come from that table; D and trimming were worked out from the DNA. The data show tens of thousands of clones, more than 75% seen once. There are 17 residues in the CDR3. From germline, CDR1 is SGHNT and CDR2 YYREEE (reference sequence). V shed 0 bases, J shed 2 bases, and the junction held 9 bases outside the gene matches. This entry belongs to a study of blood T cell repertoires in COVID-19. Turning to the study itself: There were acute and convalescent COVID-19 samples, and they came from the United States, Italy and Spain. The cDNA or gDNA used as material had been derived from T cells, B-cell-depleted T cells, or PBMCs.

This clonotype was sampled from a human donor in a cohort sampled during active COVID-19. The chain links TRBV5-4 to TRBJ2-5; 8 bases line up with TRBD2. Sequences were obtained from peripheral blood. The CDR3 reads CASSLGETSVLQETQYF. The CDR3 DNA is TGTGCCAGCAGCTTGGGGGAGACTAGCGTCCTACAAGAGACCCAGTACTTC.